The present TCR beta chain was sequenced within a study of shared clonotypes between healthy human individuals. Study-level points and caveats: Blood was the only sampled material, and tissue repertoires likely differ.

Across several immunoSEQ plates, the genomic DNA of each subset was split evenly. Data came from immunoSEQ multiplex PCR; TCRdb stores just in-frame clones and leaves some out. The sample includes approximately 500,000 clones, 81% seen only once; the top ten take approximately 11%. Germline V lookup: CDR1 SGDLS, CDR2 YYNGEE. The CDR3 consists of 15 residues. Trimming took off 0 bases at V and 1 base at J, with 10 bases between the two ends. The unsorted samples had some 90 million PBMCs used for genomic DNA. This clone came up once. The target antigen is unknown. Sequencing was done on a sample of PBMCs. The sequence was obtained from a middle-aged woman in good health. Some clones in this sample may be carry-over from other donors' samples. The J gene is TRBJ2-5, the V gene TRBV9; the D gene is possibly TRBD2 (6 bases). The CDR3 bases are TGTGCCAGCAGCGTAGAAGGGAGGCCCCAAGAGACCCAGTACTTC. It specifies CASSVEGRPQETQYF.